In this sample, the clone carrying this TCR beta chain turned up many times. What it binds is not known. This entry comes from a study of T cell repertoires in cytomegalovirus infection. General study findings and limits: HLA-C-restricted CMV-specific TCR beta clonotypes were dominant in the ex vivo response. Cumulative frequency (of public TCR beta family members) identified carriers of CMV plus the relevant HLA.

Per germline, CDR1 SGHTA and CDR2 FQGNSA. This CDR3 contains 16 residues. Trimming cost V 5 bases and J 3 bases; bases outside gene matches: 10. TCRdb ran MiXCR on the reads and lists one entry per CDR3 protein. The data contain around 100,000 distinct CDR3 sequences, around 10% of them singletons. The source of this sequence is a human donor in good health (CMV status not recorded). Some clones in this sample may be carry-over from other donors' samples. The chain joins TRBV7-2 to TRBJ2-1, with 7 bases matching TRBD1. Sequences were obtained from PBMCs, sequenced either directly or after in vitro stimulation (not recorded which). In DNA form, the CDR3 reads TGTGCCAGCAGCCTAACCGGGACAGCCTTCTACAATGAGCAGTTCTTC. Translation gives CASSLTGTAFYNEQFF.